Below, one TCR beta chain is given with its context. Its antigen remains unknown. This specimen belongs to a study of shared clonotypes between healthy human individuals. General study findings and limits: It was the few donors that limited the genetic and exposure-history diversity represented. Clonotype sharing among donors was thought likely to change with sequencing depth.

This table comes from immunoSEQ multiplex PCR, and its TCRdb copy is limited to in-frame clones, with some not included. The sample has about 680,000 clones; about two thirds are singletons. Study donors comprised healthy, HIV-negative adults devoid of recent acute infection or vaccination. The sample taken for sequencing was memory CD4+ T cells sorted from blood. This sample's subset: CD45RA-negative fraction. This clonotype originated in a woman in her 30s in good health.

CDR3 in amino acids: CASTEGRVLNTEAFF. Written as DNA, the CDR3 is TGTGCCAGTACCGAAGGCCGGGTCCTGAACACTGAAGCTTTCTTT. This sequence joins TRBV19 and TRBJ1-1; no clear D gene. The CDR3 has 15 residues. Trimming removed 7 bases at V and 0 bases at J, with 15 bases between. Per the germline V gene, CDR1 is LNHDA and CDR2 is SQIVND (reference sequence).